This record concerns one TCR beta chain sequence. 13 Jbeta primers and 60 Vbeta primers were used for the PCR. Measured with immunoSEQ multiplex PCR; TCRdb has only the in-frame clones, and not every one. Of about 65,000 clones listed, 70% to 80% are singletons. Germline values: CDR1 SNHLY, CDR2 FYNNEI. The CDR3 totals 13 residues. The V end lost 4 bases, the J end lost 5 bases, and 9 bases lay between the germline ends. This sample is drawn from a study of cytomegalovirus exposure and HLA in healthy donors. V and J are TRBV2 and TRBJ1-5; D unclear. Sequencing was carried out using PBMCs. The sequence derives from a girl aged 10 to 17 in good health and CMV-seropositive. This CDR3 reads CASSADNDQPQHF. The CDR3 DNA follows: TGTGCCAGCAGTGCAGACAACGATCAGCCCCAGCATTTT. Full variable domain (missing parts from reference TRBV2 and TRBJ1-5): EPEVTQTPSHQVTQMGQEVILRCVPISNHLYFYWYRQILGQKVEFLVSFYNNEISEKSEIFDDQFSVERPDGSNFTLKIRSTKLEDSAMYFCASSADNDQPQHFGDGTRLSIL.